These 32 T cell receptor beta chains originate from one sample sequenced in a study of cytomegalovirus exposure and HLA in healthy donors. With 60 Vbeta and 13 Jbeta primers, the PCR was carried out. Only in-frame clones appear in the TCRdb table, and some are missing; sequencing was by immunoSEQ multiplex PCR. The repertoire has hundreds of thousands of clones, around 75% of them found once; the top ten carry 1.5% to 2%. The source material was PBMCs. These receptors were collected from a woman between 25 and 40 years old in good health and CMV-seronegative.

The CDR3 protein is CAWSTGTTYEQYF. The CDR3 nucleotides are TGTGCCTGGAGCACAGGAACAACCTACGAGCAGTACTTC. The gene calls are TRBV30 and TRBJ2-7; D possibly corresponds to TRBD1 (5 bases). Germline V gene data show CDR1 as GTSNPN and CDR2 as SVGIG (reference sequence). V lost 3 bases and J 2 bases, leaving 11 bases between the germline ends. The length of the CDR3 is 13 residues. Looking up the rest from reference TRBV30 and TRBJ2-7 gives the full variable domain: SQTIHQWPATLVQPVGSPLSLECTVEGTSNPNLYWYRQAAGRGLQLLFYSVGIGQISSEVPQNLSASRPQDRQFILSSKKLLLSDSGFYLCAWSTGTTYEQYFGPGTRLTVT.

This chain joins TRBV5-1 and TRBJ2-3; 11 bases fit TRBD1. Germline trimming cut 9 bases from V and 2 bases from J; bases unmatched to any gene: 5. Germline assignment: CDR1 SGHRS and CDR2 YFSETQ. The CDR3 has 14 residues. CDR3 sequence (DNA): TGCGCCACTTGGACAGGGGGCAACACAGATACGCAGTATTTT. This codes for CATWTGGNTDTQYF.

This clone occurred once. The CDR3 spells CASSVLSSTDTQYF. CDR3 DNA: TGTGCCAGCAGTGTTCTTTCTAGCACAGATACGCAGTATTTT. The gene calls are TRBV25-1 and TRBJ2-3; D remains ambiguous. Germline loops: CDR1 MGHDK, CDR2 SYGVNS. Trimming removed 4 bases from V and 0 bases from J, with 8 bases in between. This CDR3 has 14 residues.

The genes are TRBV5-8 and TRBJ1-4, with TRBD1 identical over 12 bases. This CDR3 is built from 18 residues. The J segment lost 2 bases and the V segment lost 4 bases, leaving 9 bases of the junction unmatched. Germline V gene sequence: CDR1 SGHTS, CDR2 YDEGEE. The CDR3: CASSLGTGGRVTNEKLFF. The CDR3, as DNA: TGTGCCAGCAGCCTCGGGACAGGGGGCCGCGTGACTAATGAAAAACTGTTTTTT.

This clone has more than one count but fewer than ten. This CDR3 is missing its conserved last phenylalanine or tryptophan, likely due to a read error. The chain couples TRBV4-1 to TRBJ1-2; D remains unclear. Trimming took off 2 bases at V and 0 bases at J, with 13 bases between the two ends. CDR3 length: 16 residues. Looked up from germline, CDR1 is MGHRA and CDR2 is YSYEKL. The CDR3 DNA reads as TGCGCCAGCAGCCAAAGTTCGAGAGGGACTAACTATGGCTACACCTTG. Its translation is CASSQSSRGTNYGYTL.

The chain carries TRBV5-1 and TRBJ1-2; D remains unclear. Germline values: CDR1 SGHRS, CDR2 YFSETQ. V lost 0 bases and J 3 bases, leaving 9 bases between the germline ends. CDR3 size: 14 residues. The DNA for the CDR3 is TGCGCCAGCAGCTTGGGCGGAAACGACTATGGCTACACCTTC. This encodes CASSLGGNDYGYTF. The variable domain in full, with the rest retrieved from reference TRBV5-1 and TRBJ1-2, is KAGVTQTPRYLIKTRGQQVTLSCSPISGHRSVSWYQQTPGQGLQFLFEYFSETQRNKGNFPGRFSGRQFSNSRSEMNVSTLELGDSALYLCASSLGGNDYGYTFGSGTRLTVV.

CDR3 nucleotides: TGCGCCAGCAGCCGGCGAGCCGTAGGGACTGACTATGGCTACACCTTC. Residues: CASSRRAVGTDYGYTF. The chain carries TRBV5-1 and TRBJ1-2; a weak D match, TRBD1 (5 bases). With 4 bases removed from V and 3 bases from J, the gap between germline ends came to 19 bases. The CDR3 has 16 residues. The germline gives CDR1 SGHRS, CDR2 YFSETQ.

The J gene is TRBJ1-2, the V gene TRBV30; tentatively, D is TRBD1 (5 bases). The CDR3 is made up of 14 amino acids. Germline CDR1 and CDR2: GTSNPN and SVGIG (reference sequence). The V end lost 4 bases, the J end lost 7 bases, and 19 bases lay between the germline ends. The CDR3 bases are TGTGCCTGGAATCACGGGGGATTAGTCCCTGGCTACACCTTC. Residues: CAWNHGGLVPGYTF. Complete variable domain (other parts from reference TRBV30 and TRBJ1-2): SQTIHQWPATLVQPVGSPLSLECTVEGTSNPNLYWYRQAAGRGLQLLFYSVGIGQISSEVPQNLSASRPQDRQFILSSKKLLLSDSGFYLCAWNHGGLVPGYTFGSGTRLTVV.

The J gene is TRBJ2-7, the V gene TRBV2; a weak D match, TRBD1 (5 bases). V lost 4 bases and J lost 2, with 12 bases in between. From germline, CDR1 is SNHLY and CDR2 FYNNEI. The CDR3 sequence is 14 residues long. The CDR3 DNA reads as TGTGCCAGCAGTGCGCAGGGCGGCACCTACGAGCAGTACTTC. It specifies CASSAQGGTYEQYF.

The chain employs TRBV4-3 and TRBJ2-2; D ambiguous. V dropped 0 bases and J dropped 9 bases, with 11 bases sitting between them. Germline assignment: CDR1 LGHNA and CDR2 YSLEER. This CDR3 spans 14 amino acids. The CDR3 region has the DNA TGCGCCAGCAGCCAAGATAGAAGCGCCCGGGAGCTGTTTTTT. The encoded protein is CASSQDRSARELFF.

The chain is built from TRBV19 and TRBJ2-3, with D possibly being TRBD1 (6 bases). Germline V gene sequence: CDR1 LNHDA, CDR2 SQIVND (reference sequence). This CDR3 has 15 residues. V was clipped by 2 bases and J by 5 bases, with 14 bases between them. The CDR3 bases are TGTGCCAGTAGTATAAGCCCCACCAGGGGAGATACGCAGTATTTT. It codes for CASSISPTRGDTQYF.

The count of this clone is one. This rearrangement joins TRBV29-1 to TRBJ2-1; 9 positions agree with TRBD2. The CDR3 has 16 residues. CDR1 is SQVTM and CDR2 is ANQGSEA in the germline V gene. V shed 1 base and J 8 bases; nucleotides not matched to a gene: 12. The CDR3 is CSVEVQSGLAVDEQFF. CDR3 nucleotide sequence: TGCAGCGTTGAAGTCCAGTCGGGACTAGCTGTCGATGAGCAGTTCTTC.

This chain uses TRBV29-1 with TRBJ1-4, with TRBD1 matching over 8 bases. Germline trimming cut 1 base from V and 5 bases from J; bases unmatched to any gene: 12. The CDR3 runs to 17 residues. In germline, CDR1 is SQVTM, CDR2 ANQGSEA. The CDR3 region has the DNA TGCAGCGTTGAAGGGGTGTGGGGGGACAGGACAAATGAAAAACTGTTTTTT. Translated: CSVEGVWGDRTNEKLFF.

This chain uses TRBV13 with TRBJ2-1; maybe TRBD1 (6 bases). Per germline, CDR1 PRHDT and CDR2 FYEKMQ (reference sequence). V gave up 9 bases and J gave up 9 bases, with 15 bases separating them. The CDR3 runs to 12 residues. CDR3 sequence (DNA): TGTGCCAGAAGATTGAGGGGGACTGAGCAGTTCTTC. It specifies CARRLRGTEQFF. The whole variable domain, remainder taken from reference TRBV13 and TRBJ2-1, is AAGVIQSPRHLIKEKRETATLKCYPIPRHDTVYWYQQGPGQDPQFLISFYEKMQSDKGSIPDRFSAQQFSDYHSELNMSSLELGDSALYFCARRLRGTEQFFGPGTRLTVL.

The V gene is TRBV9, the J gene TRBJ2-5; D possibly corresponds to TRBD1 (5 bases). The CDR3 runs 13 residues. In germline, CDR1 is SGDLS, CDR2 YYNGEE. V lost 2 bases to trimming and J lost 4 bases, with 9 bases between them. The DNA of the CDR3 is TGTGCCAGCAGCGTGGCAGGGTTAGAGACCCAGTACTTC. Its protein product is CASSVAGLETQYF.

The CDR3 loop is CASSPNGREQYF. CDR3 DNA: TGTGCCAGTTCTCCTAACGGGAGGGAGCAGTACTTC. V gene TRBV2 combines with J gene TRBJ2-7, with 7 nucleotides matching TRBD2. V gave up 9 bases and J gave up 7 bases; unmatched junction bases: 9. Germline loops: CDR1 SNHLY, CDR2 FYNNEI. The CDR3 is 12 amino acids.

The chain carries TRBV28 and TRBJ1-3; TRBD1 is a possible D gene (6 bases). The germline V and J ends were trimmed by 5 bases and 5 bases, with 10 bases remaining between them. Per germline, CDR1 MDHEN and CDR2 SYDVKM. The CDR3 sequence is 13 residues long. This CDR3 is CASSPQGRNTIYF. The CDR3 coding sequence is TGTGCCAGCAGTCCCCAGGGGAGAAACACCATATATTTT.

The V call is TRBV10-2, the J call TRBJ2-3; maybe TRBD2 (5 bases). The CDR3 spans 14 residues. Trimming removed 6 bases at V and 3 bases at J, with 13 bases between. The germline V gene has CDR1 WSHSY and CDR2 SAAADI. CDR3 sequence: CASSTGGETDTQYF. The CDR3 DNA is TGCGCCAGCAGCACCGGTGGGGAGACAGATACGCAGTATTTT.

The chain carries TRBV6-5 and TRBJ2-7, with TRBD1 identical over 7 bases. The CDR3 consists of 14 residues. Trimming cost V 5 bases and J 2 bases; bases outside gene matches: 6. Germline V lookup: CDR1 MNHEY, CDR2 SVGAGI. The CDR3 DNA reads as TGTGCCAGCAGTAATCCGGGACAGACCTACGAGCAGTACTTC. It codes for CASSNPGQTYEQYF.

V and J are TRBV6-1 and TRBJ2-7; D is possibly TRBD1 (5 bases). Trimming stripped 10 bases from V and 2 bases from J, with 12 bases between. This CDR3 contains 12 residues. Germline V gene lookup returns CDR1 MNHNS and CDR2 SASEGT. CDR3 region: CATGRVTYEQYF. The CDR3 coding sequence is TGTGCCACTGGCAGGGTCACCTACGAGCAGTACTTC.

This chain uses TRBV7-9 with TRBJ2-5, with a tentative D call TRBD2 (6 bases). The CDR3 is 13 residues long. Trimming pared 6 bases from V and 5 bases from J, leaving 13 bases between. From germline, CDR1 is SEHNR and CDR2 FQNEAQ (reference sequence). Written as DNA, the CDR3 is TGTGCCAGCAGTCGACTAGTTCCGGAGACCCAGTACTTC. This sequence encodes CASSRLVPETQYF.

V usage is TRBV5-5 and J usage is TRBJ1-1, with a tentative D call TRBD1 (6 bases). Germline V gene sequence: CDR1 SGHKS, CDR2 YYEKEE (reference sequence). The CDR3 extends over 14 amino acids. The V gene lost 3 bases and the J gene lost 6 bases, with 15 bases spanning the gap. The chain's CDR3 is CASSYGTYRPEAFF. As DNA, the CDR3 is TGTGCCAGCAGCTATGGGACATATCGACCTGAAGCTTTCTTT.

This clone appeared once. The genes are TRBV7-2 and TRBJ1-3; unclear D gene. Trimming cost V 5 bases and J 0 bases, with 14 bases left between them. The CDR3 contains 16 residues. Germline CDR1 is SGHTA and CDR2 is FQGNSA. The CDR3 protein is CASSHATWSSGNTIYF. The CDR3 nucleotides are TGTGCCAGCAGCCACGCGACTTGGAGCTCTGGAAACACCATATATTTT.

V usage is TRBV19 and J usage is TRBJ2-2, with TRBD2 matching over 11 bases. There are 16 residues in the CDR3. Germline CDR1 LNHDA, CDR2 SQIVND (reference sequence). Trimming cost V 5 bases and J 5 bases; bases outside gene matches: 7. The CDR3 here is CASSLTSGGVTGELFF. The CDR3 DNA reads TGTGCCAGTAGTCTCACTAGCGGGGGAGTGACCGGGGAGCTGTTTTTT.

The chain carries TRBV5-5 and TRBJ1-1; a weak D match, TRBD1 (5 bases). Germline V gene lookup returns CDR1 SGHKS and CDR2 YYEKEE (reference sequence). V dropped 4 bases and J dropped 1 base, with 14 bases sitting between them. The CDR3 spans 15 residues. The CDR3 nucleotides are TGTGCCAGCAGCCCTCTCGGGGGGACGAACACTGAAGCTTTCTTT. Translated, it gives CASSPLGGTNTEAFF.

There are a few counts of this clone. The V gene is TRBV28, the J gene TRBJ2-7; no reliable D call. This CDR3 region has 15 residues. The germline V gene has CDR1 MDHEN and CDR2 SYDVKM. Trimming removed 3 bases from V and 0 bases from J, with 12 bases in between. In DNA form, the CDR3 reads TGTGCCAGCAGTTTTGGCGGCCTCAGCTCCTACGAGCAGTACTTC. Translated, it gives CASSFGGLSSYEQYF.

In its sample, this clone was seen once. The chain joins TRBV30 to TRBJ2-1; 9 nucleotides line up with TRBD2. CDR3 length equals 19 residues. The germline gives CDR1 GTSNPN, CDR2 SVGIG (reference sequence). V dropped 3 bases and J dropped 4; count of bases not matched to a gene: 19. CDR3 DNA: TGTGCCTGGAGGGAGGGGGCATTGCGGGAGGGCCGATATTACAATGAGCAGTTCTTC. As protein: CAWREGALREGRYYNEQFF. The variable domain in full, completed from reference TRBV30 and TRBJ2-1, reads SQTIHQWPATLVQPVGSPLSLECTVEGTSNPNLYWYRQAAGRGLQLLFYSVGIGQISSEVPQNLSASRPQDRQFILSSKKLLLSDSGFYLCAWREGALREGRYYNEQFFGPGTRLTVL.

This clone has just a few counts. CDR3 residues: CASSEGLQANTEAFF. The DNA for the CDR3 is TGTGCCAGCAGTGAAGGGCTTCAGGCGAACACTGAAGCTTTCTTT. V and J are TRBV25-1 and TRBJ1-1; D remains ambiguous. The germline gives CDR1 MGHDK, CDR2 SYGVNS. This CDR3 has 15 residues. Between the trimmed V and J ends, which lost 2 bases and 1 base, there was a span of 11 bases.

This chain uses TRBV7-2 with TRBJ2-1; possibly TRBD2 for D (6 bases). The V gene's germline CDR1 is SGHTA and CDR2 FQGNSA. This CDR3 contains 15 residues. Trimming took 6 bases from V and 7 from J, leaving 19 bases between them. This chain's CDR3 is CASSFDGSRGNEQFF. The CDR3, as DNA: TGTGCCAGCAGTTTTGATGGATCCCGGGGGAATGAGCAGTTCTTC.

There are a few counts of this clone. The rearrangement links TRBV2 to TRBJ2-5, with TRBD2 identical over 12 bases. Germline lookup yields CDR1 SNHLY and CDR2 FYNNEI. Unmatched junction bases numbered 4, after V lost 6 bases and J lost 2 bases. CDR3 size: 15 residues. The CDR3 region is CASRPGTSGQETQYF. The DNA for the CDR3 is TGTGCCAGCAGACCCGGGACTAGCGGGCAAGAGACCCAGTACTTC.

The gene calls are TRBV4-1 and TRBJ1-4; tentatively, D is TRBD1 (6 bases). V lost 1 base and J 10 bases, leaving 16 bases between the germline ends. CDR1 is MGHRA, CDR2 YSYEKL, per germline. This CDR3 spans 15 amino acids. The CDR3 DNA reads as TGCGCCAGCAGCCAAGTTTGGCAGGGGATTGGAAAACTGTTTTTT. This translates into CASSQVWQGIGKLFF.

This clone turned up a few times. This chain uses TRBV7-9 with TRBJ2-7, with 9 positions matching TRBD1. V lost 4 bases, J lost 2 bases, and 6 bases stayed unmatched. The CDR3 spans 15 residues. Germline CDR1 is SEHNR and CDR2 is FQNEAQ (reference sequence). The CDR3 DNA sequence: TGTGCCAGCAGCTCGCCGGGACAGGGAACCTACGAGCAGTACTTC. Its protein is CASSSPGQGTYEQYF.